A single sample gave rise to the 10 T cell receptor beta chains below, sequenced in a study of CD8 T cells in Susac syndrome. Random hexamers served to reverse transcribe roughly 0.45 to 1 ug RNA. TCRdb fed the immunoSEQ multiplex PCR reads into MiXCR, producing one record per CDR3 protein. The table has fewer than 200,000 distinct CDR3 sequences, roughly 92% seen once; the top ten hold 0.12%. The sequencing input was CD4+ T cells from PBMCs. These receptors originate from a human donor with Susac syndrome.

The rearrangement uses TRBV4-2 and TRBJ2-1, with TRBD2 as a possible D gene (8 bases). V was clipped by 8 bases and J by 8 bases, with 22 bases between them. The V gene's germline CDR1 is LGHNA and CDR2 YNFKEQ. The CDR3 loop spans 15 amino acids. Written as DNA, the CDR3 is TGTGCCAGCCAGCCAGTAGCGGGACAGAATTATGAGCAGTTCTTC. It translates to CASQPVAGQNYEQFF.

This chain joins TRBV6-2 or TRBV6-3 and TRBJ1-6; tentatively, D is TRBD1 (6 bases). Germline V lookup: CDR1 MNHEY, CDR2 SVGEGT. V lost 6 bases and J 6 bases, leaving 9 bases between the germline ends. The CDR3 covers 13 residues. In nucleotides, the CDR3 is TGTGCCAGCAGGGGACATCTTAATTCACCCCTCCACTTT. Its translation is CASRGHLNSPLHF.

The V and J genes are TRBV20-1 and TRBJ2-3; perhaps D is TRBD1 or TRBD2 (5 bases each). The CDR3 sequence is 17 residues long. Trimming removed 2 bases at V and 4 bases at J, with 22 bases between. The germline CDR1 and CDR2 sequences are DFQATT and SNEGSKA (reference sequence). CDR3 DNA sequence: TGCAGTGCTAGATGGGGTATGAGGGACGAGAGTGCAGATACGCAGTATTTT. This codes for CSARWGMRDESADTQYF.

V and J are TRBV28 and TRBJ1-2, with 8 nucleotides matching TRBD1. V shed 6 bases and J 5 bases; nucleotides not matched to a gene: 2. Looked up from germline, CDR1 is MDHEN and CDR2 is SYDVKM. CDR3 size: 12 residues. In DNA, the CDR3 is TGTGCCAGCAGGACAGGGGAGTATGGCTACACCTTC. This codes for CASRTGEYGYTF.

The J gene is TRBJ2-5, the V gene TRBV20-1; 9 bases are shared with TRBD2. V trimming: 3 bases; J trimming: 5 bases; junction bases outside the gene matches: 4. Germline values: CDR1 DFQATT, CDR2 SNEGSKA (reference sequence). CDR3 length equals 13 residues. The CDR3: CSARPGTSETQYF. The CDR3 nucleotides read TGCAGTGCTAGGCCCGGGACTAGCGAGACCCAGTACTTC.

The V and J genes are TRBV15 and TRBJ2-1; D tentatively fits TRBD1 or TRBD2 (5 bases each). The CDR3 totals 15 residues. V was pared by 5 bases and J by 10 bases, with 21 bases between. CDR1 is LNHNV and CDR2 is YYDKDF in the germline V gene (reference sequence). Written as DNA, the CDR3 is TGTGCCACCAGCGCCCGAATGGGGGATAGGGACGAGCAGTTCTTC. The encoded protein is CATSARMGDRDEQFF.

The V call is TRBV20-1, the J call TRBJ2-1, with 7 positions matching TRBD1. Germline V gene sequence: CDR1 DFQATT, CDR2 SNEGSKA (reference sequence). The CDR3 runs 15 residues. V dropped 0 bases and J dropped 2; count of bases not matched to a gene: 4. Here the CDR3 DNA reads TGCAGTGCTAGAGATTGGGACAGCACCTACAATGAGCAGTTCTTC. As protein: CSARDWDSTYNEQFF.

CDR3 in amino acids: CASSAEVGGPTDTQYF. In DNA, the CDR3 is TGTGCCAGCAGCGCGGAGGTCGGGGGCCCCACAGATACGCAGTATTTT. V is TRBV9 and J is TRBJ2-3; either TRBD1 or TRBD2 may fit D (6 bases each). V lost 3 bases to trimming and J lost 2 bases, with 16 bases between them. Germline V gene lookup returns CDR1 SGDLS and CDR2 YYNGEE. The CDR3 extends over 16 amino acids.

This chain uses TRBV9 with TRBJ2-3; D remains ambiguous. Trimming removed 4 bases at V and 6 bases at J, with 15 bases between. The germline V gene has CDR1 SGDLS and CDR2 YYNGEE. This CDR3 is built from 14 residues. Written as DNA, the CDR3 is TGTGCCAGCAGCCCTAACCCGCTCGGCGATACGCAGTATTTT. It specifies CASSPNPLGDTQYF.

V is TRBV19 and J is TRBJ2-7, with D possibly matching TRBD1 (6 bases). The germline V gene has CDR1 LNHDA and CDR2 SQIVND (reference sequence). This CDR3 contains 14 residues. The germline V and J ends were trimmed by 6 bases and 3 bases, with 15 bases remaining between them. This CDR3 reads CASRDPMTGYEQYF. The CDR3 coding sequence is TGTGCCAGTAGAGATCCCATGACAGGCTACGAGCAGTACTTC.